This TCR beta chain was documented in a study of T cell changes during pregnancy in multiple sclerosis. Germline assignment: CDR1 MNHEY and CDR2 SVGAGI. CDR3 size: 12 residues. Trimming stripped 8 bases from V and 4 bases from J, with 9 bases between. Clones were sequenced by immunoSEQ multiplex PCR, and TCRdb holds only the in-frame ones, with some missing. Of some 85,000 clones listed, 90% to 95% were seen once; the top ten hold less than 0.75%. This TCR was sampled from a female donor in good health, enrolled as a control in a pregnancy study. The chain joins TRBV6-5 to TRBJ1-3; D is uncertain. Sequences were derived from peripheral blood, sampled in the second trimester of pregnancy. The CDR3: CASSPRGNTIYF. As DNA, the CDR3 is TGTGCCAGCTCCCCCAGGGGAAACACCATATATTTT.